The 7 T cell receptor beta chains listed next were all sequenced from one sample in a study of shared clonotypes between healthy human individuals. The method was immunoSEQ multiplex PCR; TCRdb's version includes in-frame clones alone and lacks a portion of them. This table has more than 2 million clones, approximately 94% appearing once. The sample consisted of naive CD4+ T cells sorted from blood. Subset here: CD45RA+ positively selected. All receptors come from a man between 18 and 29 years old in good health.

The gene calls are TRBV7-2 and TRBJ2-1; TRBD2 matches at 11 bases. This CDR3 is built from 17 residues. Germline V gene sequence: CDR1 SGHTA, CDR2 FQGNSA. After removal of 4 bases from V and 7 bases from J, the junction contained 12 bases not matched to a gene. The CDR3 DNA reads TGTGCCAGCAGCTCAATGCCTTTAGCGGGAGGGTGGAATGAGCAGTTCTTC. Translated: CASSSMPLAGGWNEQFF.

This chain links TRBV27 with TRBJ1-2, with a possible D match to TRBD1 (6 bases). The V end lost 8 bases, the J end lost 4 bases, and 17 bases lay between the germline ends. From germline, CDR1 is MNHEY and CDR2 SMNVEV (reference sequence). CDR3 length: 14 amino acids. The CDR3 loop reads CASGLTTGFYGYTF. The CDR3 DNA is TGTGCCAGCGGGTTAACCACAGGGTTCTATGGCTACACCTTC.

V and J are TRBV5-4 and TRBJ2-3; D remains unclear. CDR1 is SGHNT and CDR2 is YYREEE in the germline V gene (reference sequence). The CDR3 runs to 12 residues. V was pared by 3 bases and J by 2 bases, with 4 bases between. The CDR3 loop reads CASSSATDTQYF. The CDR3, as DNA: TGTGCCAGCAGCTCGGCCACAGATACGCAGTATTTT.

This chain joins TRBV15 and TRBJ1-5; 8 bases align to TRBD1. The CDR3 runs to 14 residues. The J segment lost 3 bases and the V segment lost 6 bases, leaving 4 bases of the junction unmatched. Germline V CDR1 and CDR2: LNHNV, YYDKDF (reference sequence). The CDR3, as DNA: TGTGCCACCAGGCAGGGGGCGCACAATCAGCCCCAGCATTTT. Encoded protein: CATRQGAHNQPQHF.

The rearrangement joins TRBV7-9 to TRBJ1-2; 8 bases agree with TRBD1. CDR3 length: 15 residues. J was trimmed by 8 bases and V by 5 bases; bases with no gene match: 13. Germline assignment: CDR1 SEHNR and CDR2 FQNEAQ (reference sequence). This chain's CDR3 is CASSPQTGEEKGYTF. The CDR3 DNA reads TGTGCCAGCAGCCCCCAGACAGGGGAGGAGAAAGGCTACACCTTC. Together with reference TRBV7-9 and TRBJ1-2, the CDR3 gives the full variable domain: DTGVSQNPRHKITKRGQNVTFRCDPISEHNRLYWYRQTLGQGPEFLTYFQNEAQLEKSRLLSDRFSAERPKGSFSTLEIQRTEQGDSAMYLCASSPQTGEEKGYTFGSGTRLTVV.

The V gene is TRBV30, the J gene TRBJ2-2; TRBD1 agrees at 7 bases. The germline V gene has CDR1 GTSNPN and CDR2 SVGIG (reference sequence). Losses at the gene ends were 3 bases for V and 2 bases for J; bases not matched to a gene: 3. The CDR3 is made up of 14 amino acids. CDR3 sequence: CAWRGTENTGELFF. CDR3 in DNA: TGTGCCTGGAGGGGGACAGAAAACACCGGGGAGCTGTTTTTT.

The J gene is TRBJ1-5, the V gene TRBV6-1, with TRBD1 matching 7 bases. The CDR3 has 13 residues. Per the germline V gene, CDR1 is MNHNS and CDR2 is SASEGT. The trim removed 4 bases at V and 6 bases at J, leaving 3 bases unmatched. CDR3 loop: CASSAGGSQPQHF. The CDR3 region has the DNA TGTGCCAGCAGTGCAGGGGGAAGTCAGCCCCAGCATTTT.